A single sample gave rise to the 7 T cell receptor beta chains below, sequenced in a study of OX40 agonist ivuxolimab in advanced cancers. The assay was immunoSEQ multiplex PCR, and TCRdb's table has in-frame clones only and misses some. The sample lists 65,000 or so clones; around 86% were seen once. Sequenced material: CD4+ or CD8+ T cells sorted from blood, taken in a trial of the OX40 agonist ivuxolimab. These receptors were collected from an adult with an advanced solid tumor such as melanoma, head and neck, liver or kidney cancer.

This chain links TRBV7-9 with TRBJ2-5; TRBD1 aligns across 12 bases. The CDR3 runs 17 residues. Germline CDR1 SEHNR, CDR2 FQNEAQ (reference sequence). V lost 5 bases, J lost 4 bases, and 11 bases stayed unmatched. CDR3 amino acids: CASSPGTRDRGRETQYF. Written as DNA, the CDR3 is TGTGCCAGCAGCCCCGGGACCCGGGACAGGGGGCGAGAGACCCAGTACTTC.

V is TRBV18 and J is TRBJ1-5; possibly TRBD1 for D (6 bases). This CDR3 spans 13 amino acids. Trimming took 3 bases from V and 8 from J, leaving 11 bases between them. The germline gives CDR1 KGHSH, CDR2 LQKENI. The CDR3 DNA reads as TGTGCCAGCTCACCTACAGGGCTGGAGCCCCAGCATTTT. Protein: CASSPTGLEPQHF.

The chain has TRBV7-3 and TRBJ2-1; 8 bases line up with TRBD2. Per the germline V gene, CDR1 is SGHTA and CDR2 is FQGTGA. This CDR3 contains 16 residues. V lost 5 bases, J lost 4 bases, and 10 bases stayed unmatched. The CDR3 sequence is CASSLAVIAGYNEQFF. CDR3 bases: TGTGCCAGCAGCCTAGCGGTCATAGCGGGATACAATGAGCAGTTCTTC.

This chain links TRBV5-1 with TRBJ1-6, with D unclear. V lost 2 bases, J lost 7 bases, and 13 bases lay in between. Germline V gives CDR1 SGHRS, CDR2 YFSETQ. The CDR3 is 15 residues long. CDR3 coding DNA: TGCGCCAGCAGCTTAAGAGGCACAATCAATTCACCCCTCCACTTT. It codes for CASSLRGTINSPLHF.

This clone appeared a few times. The rearrangement uses TRBV18 and TRBJ2-2, with TRBD1 as a possible D gene (5 bases). The CDR3 consists of 18 residues. Trimming pared 0 bases from V and 4 bases from J, leaving 18 bases between. The germline V gene encodes CDR1 KGHSH and CDR2 LQKENI. CDR3 in amino acids: CASSPPLSSWGGTGELFF. For the CDR3, the DNA is TGTGCCAGCTCACCACCCCTATCCTCCTGGGGCGGCACCGGGGAGCTGTTTTTT.

The CDR3 DNA is TGTGCCAGCAGTGAAGCGACCCGTCAGCCCCAGCATTTT. This gives the protein CASSEATRQPQHF. The chain uses TRBV6-5 and TRBJ1-5, with unresolved D. The CDR3 is 13 residues long. Between the trimmed V and J ends, which lost 5 bases and 6 bases, there was a span of 11 bases. Germline CDR1 reads MNHEY; CDR2 reads SVGAGI.

The chain uses TRBV7-2 and TRBJ1-5; D unresolved. The germline V gene encodes CDR1 SGHTA and CDR2 FQGNSA. CDR3 length: 13 amino acids. With 1 base removed from V and 15 bases from J, the gap between germline ends came to 16 bases. CDR3 loop: CASSLEPRAHRHF. CDR3 DNA sequence: TGTGCCAGCAGCTTAGAGCCTCGGGCTCACCGGCATTTT.